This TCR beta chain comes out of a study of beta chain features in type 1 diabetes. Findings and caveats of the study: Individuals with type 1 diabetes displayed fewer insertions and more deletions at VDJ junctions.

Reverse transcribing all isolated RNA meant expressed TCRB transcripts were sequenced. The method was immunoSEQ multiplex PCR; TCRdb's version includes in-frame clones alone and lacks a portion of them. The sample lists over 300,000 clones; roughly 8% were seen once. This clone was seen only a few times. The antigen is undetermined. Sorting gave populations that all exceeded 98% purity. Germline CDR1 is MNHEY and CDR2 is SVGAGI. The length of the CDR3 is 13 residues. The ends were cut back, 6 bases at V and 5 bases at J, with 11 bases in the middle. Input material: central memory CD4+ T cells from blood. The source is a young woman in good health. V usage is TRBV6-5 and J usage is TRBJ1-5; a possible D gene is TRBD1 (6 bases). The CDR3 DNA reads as TGTGCCAGCAGGGTCTCAGGGGATCAGCCCCAGCATTTT. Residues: CASRVSGDQPQHF.